Presented here are 20 T cell receptor delta chains from one specimen sequenced in a study of delta chains in infants with herpesvirus infections. TCR cDNA was made from PBMC RNA with gamma- and delta-chain-specific primers. TCRdb reanalysed the RT-PCR reads via CATT. Here the sample spans roughly 360 delta-chain clones, 10% to 15% being singletons. The sequences come from peripheral blood, collected at time point 1 of longitudinal follow-up. These receptors were taken from a human donor who was a Ugandan infant, either HIV-exposed or HIV-unexposed (not recorded which).

By proportion, this clone is hyperexpanded. Other nucleotide sequences in the sample specify the same CDR3. The chain is built from TRDV1 and TRDJ1, with 9 bases matching TRDD3. Germline loops: CDR1 TSWWSYY, CDR2 QGS. With 1 base clipped from V and 6 bases from J, the junction kept 15 bases outside the gene matches. CDR3 size: 18 residues. The CDR3 region is CALGEPAPYWGTHHKLIF. Written as DNA, the CDR3 is TGTGCTCTTGGGGAACCAGCCCCTTACTGGGGGACCCATCATAAACTCATCTTT.

In its sample, this clone ranks as large. The chain's CDR3 is CALGESTVTGGYTDKLIF. Here the CDR3 DNA reads TGTGCTCTTGGGGAAAGCACGGTCACTGGGGGTTACACCGATAAACTCATCTTT. This chain connects TRDV1 to TRDJ1; 8 bases fit TRDD3. This CDR3 has 18 residues. Trimming took 2 bases from V and 0 from J; bases not matched to a gene: 11. Germline V gene data show CDR1 as TSWWSYY and CDR2 as QGS.

The J gene is TRDJ1, the V gene TRDV1, with 11 bases fitting TRDD3. CDR3 length: 21 amino acids. J lost 3 bases, V lost 4 bases, and 22 bases had no gene match. Germline-derived CDR1 and CDR2 are TSWWSYY and QGS. The CDR3 bases are TGTGCTCTTGGGGGATCCGCCTCCTACTGGGGGATAGGAGGGGACGCCGATAAACTCATCTTT. It codes for CALGGSASYWGIGGDADKLIF.

By sample share, this clone is large (0.1 to 1%). The CDR3 sequence: CALGDGCGIRYWGTRYTDKLIF. The CDR3 DNA reads TGTGCTCTTGGGGACGGCTGCGGTATTAGGTACTGGGGGACCCGGTACACCGATAAACTCATCTTT. The V gene is TRDV1, the J gene TRDJ1; 9 bases match TRDD3. V was clipped by 3 bases and J by 0 bases; unmatched bases: 23. Per germline, CDR1 TSWWSYY and CDR2 QGS. This CDR3 comprises 22 residues.

Relative to its sample, this clone is large. The V and J genes are TRDV1 and TRDJ1; 10 nucleotides line up with TRDD3. There are 22 residues in the CDR3. Germline assignment: CDR1 TSWWSYY and CDR2 QGS. V was clipped by 4 bases and J by 0 bases; unmatched bases: 23. The CDR3: CALGAASRSFLWGIGYTDKLIF. CDR3 in DNA: TGTGCTCTTGGGGCCGCTTCGAGGAGTTTCCTCTGGGGGATAGGGTACACCGATAAACTCATCTTT.

This clone is a singleton in its sample. The chain employs TRDV2 and TRDJ1, with D perhaps TRDD3 (5 bases). Trimming shortened V by 4 bases and J by 5 bases, and 19 bases separated the two germline ends. Per the germline V gene, CDR1 is GEAIGNYY and CDR2 is EKD. CDR3 length: 15 residues. Written as DNA, the CDR3 is TGTGCCTGTGATAATTCGGGGCGGGGACGAGATAAACTCATCTTT. Its translation: CACDNSGRGRDKLIF.

Points on this clone: This likely traces to a read error, being one base from a far larger clone. This sample includes further DNA sequences coding for the same CDR3. The gene calls are TRDV2 and TRDJ3; tentatively, D is TRDD3 (5 bases). Germline CDR1 reads GEAIGNYY; CDR2 reads EKD. Trimming removed 0 bases at V and 0 bases at J, with 8 bases between. This CDR3 is 17 amino acids long. The CDR3 reads CACDTWGSSWDTRQMFF. CDR3 nucleotides: TGTGCCTGTGACACCTGGGGAAGCTCCTGGGACACCCGACAGATGTTTTTC.

This clone is large (0.1 to 1%) by share. The CDR3 DNA reads as TGTGCCTGGGAACTGGGGGACGGGAGACTCATCTTT. Its translation is CAWELGDGRLIF. V and J are TRDV2 and TRDJ1, with 9 bases lining up with TRDD3. J lost 10 bases, V lost 7 bases, and 9 bases had no gene match. Germline V gives CDR1 GEAIGNYY, CDR2 EKD. The CDR3 sequence is 12 residues long.

This clone is termed large. In the same sample, other DNA sequences code for this CDR3. V usage is TRDV3 and J usage is TRDJ3, with TRDD3 matching over 8 bases. V trimming: 1 base; J trimming: 0 bases; junction bases outside the gene matches: 5. CDR1 is TVYSNPD and CDR2 is GDNSRS in the germline V gene (reference sequence). CDR3 size: 17 residues. CDR3 DNA sequence: TGTGCCTTTACGGGGGGGATATGCTCCTGGGACACCCGACAGATGTTTTTC. This sequence encodes CAFTGGICSWDTRQMFF.

This clone is classed as large. The rearrangement uses TRDV1 and TRDJ1; D gene unclear. Germline lookup yields CDR1 TSWWSYY and CDR2 QGS. The V and J ends lost 1 base and 10 bases respectively, with 13 bases between them. The CDR3 loop spans 13 amino acids. CDR3 DNA sequence: TGTGCTCTTGGGGAACAAAGCCGGGAGAGACTCATCTTT. Protein sequence: CALGEQSRERLIF.

This clone was detected a few times. The gene calls are TRDV1 and TRDJ1, with 10 positions matching TRDD3. The V gene's germline CDR1 is TSWWSYY and CDR2 QGS. The CDR3 extends over 20 amino acids. The trim removed 1 base at V and 3 bases at J, leaving 17 bases unmatched. The CDR3, as DNA: TGTGCTCTTGGGGAACAGGATCATGGGGGATACTTCTCGCCTTCCGATAAACTCATCTTT. This encodes CALGEQDHGGYFSPSDKLIF.

In this sample, this clone is medium-sized (0.01 to 0.1%). The chain carries TRDV2 and TRDJ2, with 10 bases fitting TRDD3. The CDR3 consists of 20 residues. The ends lost 2 bases at V and 0 bases at J; junction bases unmatched: 14. Germline V gives CDR1 GEAIGNYY, CDR2 EKD. As DNA, the CDR3 is TGTGCCTGTGACAAGGGGGATACGGCGAAGAAGAAACCTTTGACAGCACAACTCTTCTTT. Its translation is CACDKGDTAKKKPLTAQLFF.

For this clone: TCRdb lists the protein of a much larger clone for this DNA, which differs at residue 6, so this is likely a read error; the protein given here is translated from the DNA itself. V usage is TRDV1 and J usage is TRDJ1; 11 nucleotides match TRDD3. With 1 base clipped from V and 1 base from J, the junction kept 8 bases outside the gene matches. The CDR3 is 18 residues long. Looked up from germline, CDR1 is TSWWSYY and CDR2 is QGS. The CDR3 reads CALGEPPDWGIFTDKLIF. In nucleotides, the CDR3 is TGTGCTCTTGGGGAACCCCCTGACTGGGGGATATTCACCGATAAACTCATCTTT.

This clone is termed hyperexpanded (1% or more). The gene calls are TRDV2 and TRDJ3; D gene ambiguous. Germline V gene lookup returns CDR1 GEAIGNYY and CDR2 EKD. The CDR3 covers 17 residues. Trimming took off 0 bases at V and 2 bases at J, with 10 bases between the two ends. The CDR3 DNA sequence: TGTGCCTGTGACACCGCAATGGCCACCTGGGACACCCGACAGATGTTTTTC. Protein product: CACDTAMATWDTRQMFF.

The J gene is TRDJ1, the V gene TRAV29/DV5; 9 nucleotides line up with TRDD3. Germline trimming cut 1 base from V and 0 bases from J; bases unmatched to any gene: 13. CDR1 is NSMFDY, CDR2 ISSIKDK, per germline. The CDR3 is 18 residues long. The CDR3 nucleotides read TGTGCAGCAAGCCGGCAGGCGTACTGGGGGACTGACACCGATAAACTCATCTTT. This sequence encodes CAASRQAYWGTDTDKLIF. Filled out from reference TRAV29/DV5 and TRDJ1, the complete variable domain reads DQQVKQNSPSLSVQEGRISILNCDYTNSMFDYFLWYKKYPAEGPTFLISISSIKDKNEDGRFTVFLNKSAKHLSLHIVPSQPGDSAVYFCAASRQAYWGTDTDKLIFGKGTRVTVEP.

This clone is labeled as large. The chain is built from TRDV2 and TRDJ3; TRDD3 matches 11 bases. The germline V gene encodes CDR1 GEAIGNYY and CDR2 EKD. The CDR3 has 20 residues. The J segment lost 5 bases and the V segment lost 3 bases, leaving 14 bases of the junction unmatched. The chain's CDR3 is CACDVLGDKGPWRDTRQMFF. CDR3 nucleotide sequence: TGTGCCTGTGACGTACTGGGGGATAAAGGGCCCTGGAGGGACACCCGACAGATGTTTTTC.

This clone has a handful of counts. The TCRdb record carries a much larger clone's protein, which differs from this DNA's translation at residue 16; a read error is the likely cause, and the protein listed here is the DNA translation. The chain couples TRDV1 to TRDJ2; a weak D match, TRDD3 (6 bases). The V end lost 0 bases, the J end lost 12 bases, and 23 bases lay between the germline ends. CDR1 TSWWSYY and CDR2 QGS come from the germline V gene. The length of the CDR3 is 17 residues. CDR3 amino acids: CALGELVLGGPGDKLFF. The CDR3 coding sequence is TGTGCTCTTGGGGAACTAGTGTTGGGGGGGCCGGGCGATAAACTCTTCTTT.

This clone qualifies as hyperexpanded. This chain joins TRAV29/DV5 and TRDJ1; 11 bases align to TRDD3. Trimming took 1 base from V and 0 from J; bases not matched to a gene: 14. Germline CDR1 is NSMFDY and CDR2 is ISSIKDK. CDR3 length equals 19 residues. CDR3 in DNA: TGTGCAGCAAGCCGGCAGGCGGACTGGGGGATAGGGTACACCGATAAACTCATCTTT. Protein: CAASRQADWGIGYTDKLIF. Full variable domain (remainder filled in from reference TRAV29/DV5 and TRDJ1): DQQVKQNSPSLSVQEGRISILNCDYTNSMFDYFLWYKKYPAEGPTFLISISSIKDKNEDGRFTVFLNKSAKHLSLHIVPSQPGDSAVYFCAASRQADWGIGYTDKLIFGKGTRVTVEP.

This clone is categorized as large. The chain carries TRDV2 and TRDJ3; TRDD3 is a possible D gene (5 bases). The CDR3 runs 18 residues. Trimming shortened V by 0 bases and J by 0 bases, and 11 bases separated the two germline ends. Germline loops: CDR1 GEAIGNYY, CDR2 EKD. Here the CDR3 DNA reads TGTGCCTGTGACACCGGGGACCCTTTCTCCTGGGACACCCGACAGATGTTTTTC. Protein: CACDTGDPFSWDTRQMFF.

Judged by abundance, this clone is large. The chain combines TRDV1 with TRDJ1; 9 positions agree with TRDD3. Germline lookup yields CDR1 TSWWSYY and CDR2 QGS. V shed 9 bases and J 2 bases; nucleotides not matched to a gene: 4. This CDR3 contains 13 residues. As DNA, the CDR3 is TGTGCTCTGCTACTGGGGGAGACCGATAAACTCATCTTT. Encoded protein: CALLLGETDKLIF.